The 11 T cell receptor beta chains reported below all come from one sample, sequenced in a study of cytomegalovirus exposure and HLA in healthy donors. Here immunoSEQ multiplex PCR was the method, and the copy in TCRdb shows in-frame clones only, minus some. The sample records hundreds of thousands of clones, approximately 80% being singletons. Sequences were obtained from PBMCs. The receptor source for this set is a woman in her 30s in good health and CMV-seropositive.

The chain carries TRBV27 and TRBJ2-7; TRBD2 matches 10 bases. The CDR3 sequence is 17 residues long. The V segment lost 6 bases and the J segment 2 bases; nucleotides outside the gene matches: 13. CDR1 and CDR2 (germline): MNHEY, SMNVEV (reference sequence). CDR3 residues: CASSNLGASGSTYEQYF. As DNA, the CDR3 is TGTGCCAGCAGCAATTTAGGTGCTAGCGGGAGTACCTACGAGCAGTACTTC.

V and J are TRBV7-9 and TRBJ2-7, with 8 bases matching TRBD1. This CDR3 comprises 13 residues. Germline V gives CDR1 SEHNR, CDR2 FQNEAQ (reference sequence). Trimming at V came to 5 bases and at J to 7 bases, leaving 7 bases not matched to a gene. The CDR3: CASSRQGAREQYF. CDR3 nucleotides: TGTGCCAGCAGCAGGCAGGGGGCGAGGGAGCAGTACTTC.

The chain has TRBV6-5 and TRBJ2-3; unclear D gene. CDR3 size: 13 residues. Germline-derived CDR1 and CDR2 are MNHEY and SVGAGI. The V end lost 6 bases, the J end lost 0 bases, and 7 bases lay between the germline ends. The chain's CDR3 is CASRKASTDTQYF. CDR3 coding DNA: TGTGCCAGCAGGAAAGCTAGCACAGATACGCAGTATTTT.

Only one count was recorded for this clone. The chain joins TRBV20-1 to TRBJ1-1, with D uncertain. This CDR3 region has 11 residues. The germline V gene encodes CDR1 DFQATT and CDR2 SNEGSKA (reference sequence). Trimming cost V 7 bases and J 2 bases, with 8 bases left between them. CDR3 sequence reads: CSGKRNTEAFF. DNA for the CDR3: TGCAGTGGGAAGAGAAACACTGAAGCTTTCTTT.

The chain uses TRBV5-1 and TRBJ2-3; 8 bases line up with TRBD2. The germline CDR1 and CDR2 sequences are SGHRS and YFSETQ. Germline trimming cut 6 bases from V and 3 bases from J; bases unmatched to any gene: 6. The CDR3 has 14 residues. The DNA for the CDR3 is TGCGCCAGCACCCAGCGGGAGATTACAGATACGCAGTATTTT. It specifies CASTQREITDTQYF.

Here the CDR3 reads CASSSPVSYEQYF. CDR3 in DNA: TGCGCCAGCAGCTCCCCTGTCTCCTACGAGCAGTACTTC. The genes are TRBV5-1 and TRBJ2-7; D uncertain. This CDR3 has 13 amino acids. The germline V and J ends were trimmed by 3 bases and 0 bases, with 7 bases remaining between them. CDR1 and CDR2 from the germline V gene are SGHRS and YFSETQ.

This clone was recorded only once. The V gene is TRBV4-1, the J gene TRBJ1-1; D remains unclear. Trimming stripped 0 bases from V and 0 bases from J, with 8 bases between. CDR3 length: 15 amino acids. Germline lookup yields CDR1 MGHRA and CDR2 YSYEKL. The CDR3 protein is CASSQDQRMNTEAFF. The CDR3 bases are TGCGCCAGCAGCCAAGATCAACGGATGAACACTGAAGCTTTCTTT.

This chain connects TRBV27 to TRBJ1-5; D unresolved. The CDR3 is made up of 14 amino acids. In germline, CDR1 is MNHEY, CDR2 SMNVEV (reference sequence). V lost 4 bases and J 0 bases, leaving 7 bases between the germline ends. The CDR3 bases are TGTGCCAGCAGTTCCGGTGATAGCAATCAGCCCCAGCATTTT. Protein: CASSSGDSNQPQHF.

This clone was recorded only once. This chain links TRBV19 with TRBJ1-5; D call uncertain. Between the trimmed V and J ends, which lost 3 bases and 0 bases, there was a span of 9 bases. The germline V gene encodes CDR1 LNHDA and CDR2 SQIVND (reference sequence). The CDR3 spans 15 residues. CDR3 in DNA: TGTGCCAGTAGTATGTCGGGAGGTAGCAATCAGCCCCAGCATTTT. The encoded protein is CASSMSGGSNQPQHF.

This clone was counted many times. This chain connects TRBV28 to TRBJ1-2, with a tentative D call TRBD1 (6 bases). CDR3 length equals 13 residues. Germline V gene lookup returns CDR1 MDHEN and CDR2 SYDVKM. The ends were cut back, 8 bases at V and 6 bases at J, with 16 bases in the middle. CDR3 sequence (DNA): TGTGCCAGCCGGCTTTACAGGGAGAATGGCTACACCTTC. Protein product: CASRLYRENGYTF.

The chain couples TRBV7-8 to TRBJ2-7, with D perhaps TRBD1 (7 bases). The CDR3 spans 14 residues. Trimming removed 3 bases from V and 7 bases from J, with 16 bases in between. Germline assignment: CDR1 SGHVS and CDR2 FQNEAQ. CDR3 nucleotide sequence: TGTGCCAGCAGCTTTATCAGGGGGGATCTAGAGCAGTACTTC. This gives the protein CASSFIRGDLEQYF.